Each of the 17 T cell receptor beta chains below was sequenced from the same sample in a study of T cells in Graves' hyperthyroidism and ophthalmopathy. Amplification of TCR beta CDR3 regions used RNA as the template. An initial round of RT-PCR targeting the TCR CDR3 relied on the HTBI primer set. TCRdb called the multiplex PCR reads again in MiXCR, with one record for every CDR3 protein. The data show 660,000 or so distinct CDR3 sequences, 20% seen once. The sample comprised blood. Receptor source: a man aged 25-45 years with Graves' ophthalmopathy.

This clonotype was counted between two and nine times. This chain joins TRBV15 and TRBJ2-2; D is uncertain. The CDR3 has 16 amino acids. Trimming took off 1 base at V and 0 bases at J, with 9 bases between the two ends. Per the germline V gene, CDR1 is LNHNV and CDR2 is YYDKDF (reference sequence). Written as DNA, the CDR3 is TGTGCCACCAGCAGAGTTAGTAGGGCGAACACCGGGGAGCTGTTTTTT. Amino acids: CATSRVSRANTGELFF.

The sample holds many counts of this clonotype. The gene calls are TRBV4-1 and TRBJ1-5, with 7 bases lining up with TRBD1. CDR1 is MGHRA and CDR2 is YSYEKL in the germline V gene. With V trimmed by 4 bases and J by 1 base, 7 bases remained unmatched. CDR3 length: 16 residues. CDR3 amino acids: CASSLHPRGSNQPQHF. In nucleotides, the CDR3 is TGCGCCAGCAGCCTTCACCCCAGGGGGAGCAATCAGCCCCAGCATTTT.

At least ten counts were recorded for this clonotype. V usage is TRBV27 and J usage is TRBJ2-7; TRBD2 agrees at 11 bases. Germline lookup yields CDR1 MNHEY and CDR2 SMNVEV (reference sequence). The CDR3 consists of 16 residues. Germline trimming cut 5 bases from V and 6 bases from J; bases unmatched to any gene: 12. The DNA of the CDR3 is TGTGCCAGCAGTGGGCTGAGTAGCGGGAGGGCCCGCGAGCAGTACTTC. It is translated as CASSGLSSGRAREQYF.

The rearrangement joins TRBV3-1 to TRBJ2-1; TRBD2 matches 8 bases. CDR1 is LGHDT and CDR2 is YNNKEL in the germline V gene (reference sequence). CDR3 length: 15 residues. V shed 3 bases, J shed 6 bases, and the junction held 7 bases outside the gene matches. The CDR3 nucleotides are TGTGCCAGCAGCCAGGGACTAGAGGGGGGCAATGAGCAGTTCTTC. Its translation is CASSQGLEGGNEQFF.

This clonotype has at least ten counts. In DNA, the CDR3 is TGTGCCACCAGCAGAGTTCCCGTCCAACAGGCAGATACGCAGTATTTT. It specifies CATSRVPVQQADTQYF. The J gene is TRBJ2-3, the V gene TRBV15; tentative D call: TRBD1 (5 bases). The V end lost 1 base, the J end lost 4 bases, and 15 bases lay between the germline ends. The CDR3 is made up of 16 amino acids. Germline CDR1 LNHNV, CDR2 YYDKDF (reference sequence).

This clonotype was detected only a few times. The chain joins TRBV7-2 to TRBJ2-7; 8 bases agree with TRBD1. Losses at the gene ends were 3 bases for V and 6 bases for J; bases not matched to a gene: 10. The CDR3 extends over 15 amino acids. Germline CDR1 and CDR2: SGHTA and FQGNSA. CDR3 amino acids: CASSFLPQGGSEQYF. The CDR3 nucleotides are TGTGCCAGCAGCTTTCTACCACAGGGGGGCAGCGAGCAGTACTTC.

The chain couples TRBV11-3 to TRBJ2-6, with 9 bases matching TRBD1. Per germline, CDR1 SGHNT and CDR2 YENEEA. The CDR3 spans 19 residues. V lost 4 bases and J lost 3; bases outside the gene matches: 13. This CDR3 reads CASSSPTGGSSLGANVLTF. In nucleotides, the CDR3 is TGTGCCAGCAGCTCACCGACAGGGGGTAGTTCTCTTGGGGCCAACGTCCTGACTTTC.

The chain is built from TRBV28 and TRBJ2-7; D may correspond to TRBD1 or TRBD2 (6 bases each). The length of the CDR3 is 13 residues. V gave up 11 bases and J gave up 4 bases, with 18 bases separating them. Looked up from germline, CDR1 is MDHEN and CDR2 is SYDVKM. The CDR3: CASIGTGRYEQYF. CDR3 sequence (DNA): TGTGCCTCGATCGGAACAGGGAGGTACGAGCAGTACTTC.

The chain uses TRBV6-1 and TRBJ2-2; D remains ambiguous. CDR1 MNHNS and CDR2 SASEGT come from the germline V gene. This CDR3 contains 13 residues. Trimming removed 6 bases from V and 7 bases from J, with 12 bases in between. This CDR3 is CASSNKASGELFF. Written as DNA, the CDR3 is TGTGCCAGCAGCAATAAGGCGAGCGGGGAGCTGTTTTTT.

The CDR3 loop is CSVRSKLVTDTQYF. The CDR3 region has the DNA TGCAGTGTGCGCTCCAAGCTCGTCACAGATACGCAGTATTTT. This chain joins TRBV20-1 and TRBJ2-3; D is unclear. Germline assignment: CDR1 DFQATT and CDR2 SNEGSKA (reference sequence). V dropped 7 bases and J dropped 2 bases, with 16 bases sitting between them. There are 14 residues in the CDR3.

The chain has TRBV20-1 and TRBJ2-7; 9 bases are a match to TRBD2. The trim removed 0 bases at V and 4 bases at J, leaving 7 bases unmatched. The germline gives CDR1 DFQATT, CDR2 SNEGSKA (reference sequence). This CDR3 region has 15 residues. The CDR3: CSARDLVAGDYEQYF. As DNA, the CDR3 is TGCAGTGCTAGAGATCTGGTAGCGGGGGATTACGAGCAGTACTTC.

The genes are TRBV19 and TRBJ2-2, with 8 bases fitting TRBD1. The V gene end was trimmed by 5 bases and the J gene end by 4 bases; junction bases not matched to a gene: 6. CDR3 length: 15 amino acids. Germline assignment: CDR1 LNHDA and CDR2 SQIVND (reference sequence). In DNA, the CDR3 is TGTGCCAGTAGTCTCGACAGGGGCTTCACCGGGGAGCTGTTTTTT. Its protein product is CASSLDRGFTGELFF.

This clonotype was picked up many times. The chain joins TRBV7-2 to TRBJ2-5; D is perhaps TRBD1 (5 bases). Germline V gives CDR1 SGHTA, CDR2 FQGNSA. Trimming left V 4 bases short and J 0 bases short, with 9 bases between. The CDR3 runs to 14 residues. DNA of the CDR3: TGTGCCAGCAGCTCACCAGGGTACCAAGAGACCCAGTACTTC. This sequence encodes CASSSPGYQETQYF.

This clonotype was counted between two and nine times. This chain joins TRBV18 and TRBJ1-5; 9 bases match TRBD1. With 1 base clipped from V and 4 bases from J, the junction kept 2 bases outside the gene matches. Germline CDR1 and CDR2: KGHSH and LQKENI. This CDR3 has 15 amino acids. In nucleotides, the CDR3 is TGTGCCAGCTCACCACAGGGACAGGGAAATCAGCCCCAGCATTTT. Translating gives CASSPQGQGNQPQHF.

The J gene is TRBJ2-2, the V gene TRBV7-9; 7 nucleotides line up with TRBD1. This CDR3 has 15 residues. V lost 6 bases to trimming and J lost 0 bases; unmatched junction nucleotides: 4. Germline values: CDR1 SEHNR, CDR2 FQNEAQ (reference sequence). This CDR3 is CASRHRGSNTGELFF. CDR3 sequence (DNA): TGTGCCAGCAGACACAGGGGCTCGAACACCGGGGAGCTGTTTTTT.

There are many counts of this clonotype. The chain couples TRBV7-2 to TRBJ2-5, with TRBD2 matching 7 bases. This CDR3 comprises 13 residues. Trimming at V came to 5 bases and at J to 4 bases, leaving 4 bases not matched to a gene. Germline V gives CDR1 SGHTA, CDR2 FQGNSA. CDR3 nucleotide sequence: TGTGCCAGCAGCCGGCCGGGGGGAGAGACCCAGTACTTC. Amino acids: CASSRPGGETQYF.

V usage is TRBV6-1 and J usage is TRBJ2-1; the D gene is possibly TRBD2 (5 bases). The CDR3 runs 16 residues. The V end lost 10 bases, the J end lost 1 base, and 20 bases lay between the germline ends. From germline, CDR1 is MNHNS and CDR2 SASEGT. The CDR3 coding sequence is TGTGCCATCTTAAAGAGGGTGTTCCCATCCTACAATGAGCAGTTCTTC. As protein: CAILKRVFPSYNEQFF.